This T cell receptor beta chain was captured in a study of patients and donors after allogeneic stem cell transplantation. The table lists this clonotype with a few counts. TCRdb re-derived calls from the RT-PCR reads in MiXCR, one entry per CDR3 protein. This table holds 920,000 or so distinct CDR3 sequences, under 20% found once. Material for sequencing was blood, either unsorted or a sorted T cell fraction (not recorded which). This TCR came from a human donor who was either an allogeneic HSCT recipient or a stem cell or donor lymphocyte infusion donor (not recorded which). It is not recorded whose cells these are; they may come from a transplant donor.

The CDR3 bases are TGTGCCAGCAGTGAGGGACCTTCGCAGGAGACCCAGTACTTC. Protein sequence: CASSEGPSQETQYF. The chain has TRBV6-1 and TRBJ2-5; D is possibly TRBD1 or TRBD2 (5 bases each). Trimming pared 3 bases from V and 5 bases from J, leaving 13 bases between. Germline values: CDR1 MNHNS, CDR2 SASEGT. This CDR3 is built from 14 residues.